This entry is about one T cell receptor beta chain. What it recognizes is unknown. A much larger clone lies a single base off, so this may be a read error. TCRdb ran MiXCR on the PCR reads and lists one entry per CDR3 protein. The repertoire consists of about half a million distinct CDR3 sequences, with over 20% occurring once and the leading ten covering about 0.84%. The data belong to a study of molecular identifiers for immune sequencing clone quantification. On the study more broadly: RNA from 20,000 or 100,000 naive CD8 cells was split five ways in replicates, with four sequenced. Points from the study as a whole: Identical TCR molecules that share a barcode could lead to an underestimation of highly expanded clone sizes.

CDR1 and CDR2 (germline): MGHRA, YSYEKL. There are 14 residues in the CDR3. V dropped 4 bases and J dropped 5; count of bases not matched to a gene: 7. The sequence was obtained from a human donor in good health. Some libraries in this study had Jurkat cell RNA spiked in. The rearrangement links TRBV4-1 to TRBJ1-2, with 7 nucleotides matching TRBD1. Sequenced sample: naive CD8+ T cells from blood, with Jurkat cell RNA spiked in. As for subset: FACS-sorted CD8+CD4-CCR7+CD45RA+ naive T cells. CDR3 region: CASSPQDRVYGYTF. The CDR3 bases are TGCGCCAGCAGCCCCCAAGACAGGGTGTATGGCTACACCTTC.